This TCR beta chain was captured in a study of cytotoxic CD8 clonotypes in ibrutinib-treated CLL. The length of the CDR3 is 13 residues. The V and J ends lost 6 bases and 7 bases respectively, with 16 bases between them. Germline CDR1 and CDR2: KGHSH and LQKENI. Profiling relied on immunoSEQ multiplex PCR, and the TCRdb table lists in-frame clones only, not all of them. The repertoire has hundreds of thousands of clones, around 70% of them found once; the top ten carry 15%. The sequences come from PBMCs, collected after 24 months of ibrutinib treatment. This TCR came from a human donor with chronic lymphocytic leukemia. The chain couples TRBV18 to TRBJ2-7; TRBD1 is a possible D gene (6 bases). Written as DNA, the CDR3 is TGTGCCAGCTCCCAGGGGTCCCTTGGGGAGCAGTACTTC. This translates into CASSQGSLGEQYF.